This T cell receptor beta chain was found in a study of blood T cell repertoires in COVID-19. There are 16 residues in the CDR3. V lost 0 bases to trimming and J lost 0 bases, with 8 bases between them. Germline CDR1 MNHEY, CDR2 SVGAGI. Seattle patients were enrolled while actively infected and followed longitudinally. Profiling relied on immunoSEQ multiplex PCR, and the TCRdb table lists in-frame clones only, not all of them. Among 130,000 or so clones listed, 84% were seen once. The source material was peripheral blood. The sequence came from a man younger than 40 with COVID-19, enrolled during active disease. The chain employs TRBV6-5 and TRBJ2-2; possible D gene TRBD2, 6 bases. CDR3 residues: CASSYSRETNTGELFF. The CDR3 coding sequence is TGTGCCAGCAGTTACTCGCGGGAAACGAACACCGGGGAGCTGTTTTTT.